This TCR beta chain was obtained from a study of human T cells and chemical hapten exposure. Study-level background: Alopecia areata, totalis or universalis was found in mostly female patients.

The CDR3 is 12 amino acids. The ends lost 7 bases at V and 4 bases at J; junction bases unmatched: 7. Germline V gene sequence: CDR1 DFQATT, CDR2 SNEGSKA (reference sequence). TCRdb analysed the RACE reads with MiXCR anew, one entry per CDR3 protein. Here the sample spans roughly 380,000 distinct CDR3 sequences, about 6.9% being singletons. This clonotype was counted many times. Described time point: patch test 2, 6 weeks after DPC sensitization. Noted treatment: therapeutic diphenylcyclopropenone sensitization with weekly scalp DPC. People who gave samples had alopecia, were 18 to 70 years old, and were suitable for DPC.

This receptor was taken from a young woman with alopecia areata. Some clones in this sample may be carry-over from other donors' samples. The chain links TRBV20-1 to TRBJ2-7; 7 nucleotides align to TRBD1. The sequencing here drew on whole blood, taken in connection with sensitization to the hapten diphenylcyclopropenone (DPC). In DNA, the CDR3 is TGCAGTGTTAACAGGGGTGTGTACGAGCAGTACTTC. Translated: CSVNRGVYEQYF.